A selection of T cell receptor beta chains follows, all from one sample in a study of T cell responses to AZD1222 COVID-19 vaccine. Sequencing was performed with immunoSEQ multiplex PCR; in TCRdb, only in-frame clones are kept and a portion is missing. The sample has about 120,000 clones, nearly 90% seen once; the top ten hold approximately 4.8%. The sequencing used peripheral blood, collected on day 0 of AZD1222 vaccination. The receptor set was obtained from an adult in good health. The CDR3 runs from the conserved cysteine through the conserved F or W. Fields, in order: V gene, D gene, J gene, clone size, CDR3 protein, CDR3 DNA. A D gene is named only where the DNA matches it firmly. Rows may omit the clone size; those that give it use once, few, many or a size class.

>TRBV5-1|TRBD1|TRBJ2-1|.
CASSPQGQGLAREQFF
TGCGCCAGCAGCCCCCAGGGACAGGGGTTAGCAAGGGAGCAGTTCTTC
>TRBV27|TRBD2|TRBJ2-1|.
CASSEDTSGAYNEQFF
TGTGCCAGCAGTGAAGATACTAGCGGGGCCTACAATGAGCAGTTCTTC
>TRBV20-1|TRBD1|TRBJ1-2|once
CSAGTVYGYTF
TGCAGTGCTGGGACAGTCTATGGCTACACCTTC
>TRBV5-4|.|TRBJ1-2|once
CASSSPGADGYTF
TGTGCCAGCAGCTCGCCGGGGGCAGATGGCTACACCTTC
>TRBV5-4|.|TRBJ2-5|.
CASSGVRGAQETQYF
TGTGCCAGCAGTGGGGTACGGGGGGCACAAGAGACCCAGTACTTC
>TRBV6-5|.|TRBJ2-3|.
CASSSSADTQYF
TGTGCCAGCAGTTCTAGCGCAGATACGCAGTATTTT
>TRBV7-7|.|TRBJ2-7|.
CASSVNRDYEQYF
TGTGCCAGCAGCGTAAACAGGGACTACGAGCAGTACTTC
>TRBV12-5|.|TRBJ1-6|once
CASGLVQSLYNSPLHF
TGTGCTAGTGGTTTGGTACAGTCCCTTTATAATTCACCCCTCCACTTT
>TRBV11-2|.|TRBJ1-1|few
CASSFGRVAEAFF
TGTGCCAGCAGCTTTGGAAGAGTCGCTGAAGCTTTCTTT
>TRBV10-3|TRBD2|TRBJ2-3|once
CASQRGQQLTDTQYF
TGTGCATCCCAGCGGGGGCAGCAGCTCACAGATACGCAGTATTTT
>TRBV24-1|.|TRBJ1-2|once
CATSDYRDFGYTF
TGTGCCACCAGTGATTACAGGGACTTTGGCTACACCTTC
>TRBV27|TRBD2|TRBJ2-7|.
CASTPWGSGSSYEQYF
TGTGCCAGCACCCCGTGGGGTAGCGGGAGCTCCTACGAGCAGTACTTC
>TRBV5-1|TRBD1|TRBJ1-2|.
CASSTGQDYGYTF
TGCGCCAGCAGCACGGGACAGGACTATGGCTACACCTTC
>TRBV15|.|TRBJ1-6|.
CATSRQGYNSPLHF
TGTGCCACCAGCAGACAGGGTTATAATTCACCCCTCCACTTT
>TRBV24-1|.|TRBJ1-2|.
CATSDSWDYGYTF
TGTGCCACCAGTGATTCATGGGACTATGGCTACACCTTC
>TRBV6-5|.|TRBJ2-5|.
CASSLTRYQETQYF
TGTGCCAGCAGCCTCACCCGGTACCAAGAGACCCAGTACTTC
>TRBV4-1|.|TRBJ1-3|.
CASSQEYGSGNTIYF
TGCGCCAGCAGCCAAGAATATGGCTCTGGAAACACCATATATTTT
>TRBV14|.|TRBJ1-1|.
CASSQDIGRGTEAFF
TGTGCCAGCAGCCAAGATATCGGCCGAGGCACTGAAGCTTTCTTT
>TRBV5-1|.|TRBJ2-7|.
CASRPLFGSSEQYF
TGCGCCAGCAGACCTTTATTCGGGAGTAGCGAGCAGTACTTC
>TRBV12-3/TRBV12-4|.|TRBJ2-5|.
CASTRGGTQYF
TGTGCCAGCACCAGGGGGGGGACCCAGTACTTC
>TRBV2|TRBD1|TRBJ1-2|.
CASRRDSLNYGYTF
TGTGCCAGCAGAAGGGACAGCCTCAACTATGGCTACACCTTC
>TRBV5-6|.|TRBJ2-5|.
CASSRQGPQETQYF
TGTGCCAGCAGCCGACAAGGACCCCAAGAGACCCAGTACTTC
>TRBV4-1|TRBD1|TRBJ1-1|.
CASSPQGAGTEAFF
TGCGCCAGCAGCCCTCAGGGGGCCGGGACTGAAGCTTTCTTT
>TRBV19|.|TRBJ2-7|.
CATPLHRDGEQYF
TGTGCCACCCCCCTCCACAGGGACGGCGAGCAGTACTTC
>TRBV18|.|TRBJ2-7|.
CASSPPEGSYEQYF
TGTGCCAGCTCACCCCCCGAGGGGTCCTACGAGCAGTACTTC
>TRBV11-1|TRBD2|TRBJ2-2|.
CASSLAHGGGRSGELFF
TGTGCCAGCAGCTTAGCGCACGGCGGGGGGCGATCCGGGGAGCTGTTTTTT
>TRBV27|TRBD1|TRBJ2-7|.
CASPKTQGASEQYF
TGTGCCAGTCCTAAGACGCAGGGGGCCAGCGAGCAGTACTTC
>TRBV27|.|TRBJ2-1|.
CASSAISGAPYNEQFF
TGTGCCAGCAGTGCTATAAGCGGAGCTCCCTACAATGAGCAGTTCTTC
>TRBV7-8|TRBD1|TRBJ2-5|once
CASSPNGQGNFETQYF
TGTGCCAGCAGCCCAAACGGACAGGGGAATTTTGAGACCCAGTACTTC
>TRBV6-5|.|TRBJ2-5|.
CASSSQGISVETQYF
TGTGCCAGCAGTTCCCAGGGTATCTCCGTCGAGACCCAGTACTTC
>TRBV12-5|TRBD2|TRBJ2-3|.
CASGLGTSGADTQYF
TGTGCTAGTGGTTTGGGAACTAGCGGAGCAGATACGCAGTATTTT
>TRBV28|.|TRBJ2-7|.
CASSLTFGYEQYF
TGTGCCAGCAGCCTGACCTTTGGCTACGAGCAGTACTTC
>TRBV6-5|.|TRBJ2-6|.
CASSYLSSGANVLTF
TGTGCCAGCAGTTACTTGAGCTCTGGGGCCAACGTCCTGACTTTC
>TRBV3-1/TRBV3-2|.|TRBJ1-2|.
CASSLGTYSNGYTF
TGTGCCAGCAGCCTAGGGACGTACAGCAATGGCTACACCTTC
>TRBV11-2|.|TRBJ1-5|.
CASSLEYGSNQPQHF
TGTGCCAGCAGCTTAGAGTATGGCAGCAATCAGCCCCAGCATTTT
>TRBV11-3|.|TRBJ2-3|.
CASSRGATGNTQYF
TGTGCCAGCAGCAGGGGAGCGACTGGCAATACGCAGTATTTT
>TRBV24-1|.|TRBJ1-4|.
CATSDPGTGNEKLFF
TGTGCCACCAGTGACCCCGGGACGGGTAATGAAAAACTGTTTTTT
>TRBV5-1|.|TRBJ1-1|.
CASSAGGTKNTEAFF
TGCGCCAGCAGCGCGGGCGGGACAAAGAACACTGAAGCTTTCTTT
>TRBV5-1|.|TRBJ2-5|.
CASSGGSVRETQYF
TGCGCCAGCAGCGGTGGATCCGTCCGAGAGACCCAGTACTTC
>TRBV29-1|.|TRBJ1-1|few
CSVGDTQAFF
TGCAGCGTAGGGGACACTCAAGCTTTCTTT
>TRBV11-2|TRBD1|TRBJ1-1|.
CASSLGTGPPPLSTEAFF
TGTGCCAGCAGCTTGGGGACAGGGCCCCCACCCCTGAGCACTGAAGCTTTCTTT
>TRBV15|.|TRBJ2-2|.
CATSRVGTGADTGELFF
TGTGCCACCAGCCGGGTTGGCACAGGTGCTGACACCGGGGAGCTGTTTTTT
>TRBV27|.|TRBJ2-2|.
CASSFEPPANTGELFF
TGTGCCAGCAGTTTTGAGCCACCCGCGAACACCGGGGAGCTGTTTTTT
>TRBV2|.|TRBJ2-5|.
CASSSIQETQYF
TGTGCCAGCAGTTCGATCCAAGAGACCCAGTACTTC
>TRBV28|TRBD1|TRBJ1-3|.
CASSPTGVSGNTIYF
TGTGCCAGCAGTCCAACAGGGGTTTCTGGAAACACCATATATTTT